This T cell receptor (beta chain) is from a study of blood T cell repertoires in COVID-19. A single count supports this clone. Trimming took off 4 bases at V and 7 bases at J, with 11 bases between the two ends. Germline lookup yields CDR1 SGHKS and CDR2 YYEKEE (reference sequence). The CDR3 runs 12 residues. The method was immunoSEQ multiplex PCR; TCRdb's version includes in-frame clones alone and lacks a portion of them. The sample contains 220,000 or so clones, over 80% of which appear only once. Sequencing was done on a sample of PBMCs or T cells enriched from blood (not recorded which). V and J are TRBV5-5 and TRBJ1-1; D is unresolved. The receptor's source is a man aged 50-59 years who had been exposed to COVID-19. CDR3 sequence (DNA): TGTGCCAGCAGCCAGAGACTGATTGAAGCTTTCTTT. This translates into CASSQRLIEAFF.